Each of the 14 T cell receptor beta chains below was sequenced from the same sample in a study of shared clonotypes between healthy human individuals. The method was immunoSEQ multiplex PCR; TCRdb's version includes in-frame clones alone and lacks a portion of them. The sample carries approximately 340,000 clones, around 70% recorded once. The specimen was memory CD4+ T cells sorted from blood. Subset here: CD45RA-negative fraction. Receptors were obtained from a man aged 30 to 39 in good health.

V and J are TRBV5-8 and TRBJ2-1, with 10 nucleotides matching TRBD1. Germline V gene data show CDR1 as SGHTS and CDR2 as YDEGEE. J gave up 5 bases and V 1 base, and 6 bases lay outside the gene matches. The CDR3 length is 16 residues. For the CDR3, the DNA is TGTGCCAGCAGCTTGCTCGGACAGGGGGGGCACAATGAGCAGTTCTTC. This translates into CASSLLGQGGHNEQFF.

The chain uses TRBV10-1 and TRBJ2-5; D perhaps matches TRBD2 (5 bases). Trimming took off 3 bases at V and 4 bases at J, with 12 bases between the two ends. The CDR3 spans 14 residues. CDR1 is WNHNN and CDR2 is SYGVQD in the germline V gene (reference sequence). CDR3 bases: TGCGCCAGCAGTGATGCTCGGGGAGTAGAGACCCAGTACTTC. It specifies CASSDARGVETQYF.

The chain has TRBV5-1 and TRBJ1-4, with TRBD1 as a possible D gene (5 bases). The CDR3 runs 14 residues. Trimming cost V 3 bases and J 7 bases, with 13 bases left between them. Germline V lookup: CDR1 SGHRS, CDR2 YFSETQ. CDR3 in DNA: TGCGCCAGCAGCTACTCCGGGACTGGTGAAAAACTGTTTTTT. Its protein is CASSYSGTGEKLFF.

The rearrangement joins TRBV5-1 to TRBJ2-5, with a tentative D call TRBD2 (6 bases). CDR3 length equals 16 residues. The V gene's germline CDR1 is SGHRS and CDR2 YFSETQ. Deletions cut 4 bases from V and 3 bases from J, with 19 bases between. CDR3 amino acids: CASSHPRRGGEETQYF. CDR3 nucleotide sequence: TGCGCCAGCAGCCACCCCCGTCGAGGCGGGGAAGAGACCCAGTACTTC.

The chain carries TRBV7-9 and TRBJ2-4, with 8 bases aligning to TRBD1. The CDR3 spans 15 residues. CDR1 and CDR2 from the germline V gene are SEHNR and FQNEAQ (reference sequence). V lost 5 bases to trimming and J lost 1 base; unmatched junction nucleotides: 4. The CDR3 region is CASSIWTGAKNIQYF. The CDR3 DNA follows: TGTGCCAGCAGCATTTGGACAGGGGCCAAAAACATTCAGTACTTC.

This clone was picked up one time. The V call is TRBV28, the J call TRBJ1-2, with D unresolved. Per germline, CDR1 MDHEN and CDR2 SYDVKM. Between the trimmed V and J ends, which lost 1 base and 10 bases, there was a span of 13 bases. The CDR3 contains 13 residues. The CDR3 sequence: CASSLLLGLSYTF. The CDR3 bases are TGTGCCAGCAGTTTATTACTCGGTCTATCCTACACCTTC.

The J gene is TRBJ1-1, the V gene TRBV11-2; D remains unclear. From germline, CDR1 is SGHAT and CDR2 FQNNGV. CDR3 size: 13 residues. V lost 4 bases to trimming and J lost 3 bases, with 9 bases between them. DNA for the CDR3: TGTGCCAGCAGCTGGGATCGCGACACTGAAGCTTTCTTT. This translates into CASSWDRDTEAFF.

In this sample, this clone turned up many times. At the DNA level, this CDR3 is encoded by other sequences in the same sample as well. V gene TRBV4-1 combines with J gene TRBJ2-5; perhaps TRBD1 as D (6 bases). CDR3 size: 14 residues. V lost 1 base, J lost 1 base, and 7 bases lay in between. Germline assignment: CDR1 MGHRA and CDR2 YSYEKL. This CDR3 is CASSQGGLQETQYF. CDR3 DNA: TGCGCCAGCAGCCAAGGGGGGCTCCAAGAGACCCAGTACTTC.

A note on this clone: Being one base from a much bigger clone, this may be a read error. V gene TRBV5-1 combines with J gene TRBJ2-1; TRBD2 matches 9 bases. The CDR3 is 15 residues long. The germline V gene encodes CDR1 SGHRS and CDR2 YFSETQ. The DNA for the CDR3 is TGCGCCAGCAGCTTGGACGGGACTAGCTTCTATGAGCAGCTCTTC. As protein: CASSLDGTSFYEQLF.

The chain joins TRBV20-1 to TRBJ2-5; D is unclear. The CDR3 has 11 residues. The V end was cut by 7 bases, the J end by 1 base, with 7 bases between. CDR1 is DFQATT, CDR2 SNEGSKA, per germline (reference sequence). The CDR3 DNA follows: TGCAGTGAACGGGTCCAAGAGACCCAGTACTTC. Translation gives CSERVQETQYF.

This rearrangement joins TRBV18 to TRBJ2-2; tentative D call: TRBD1 (6 bases). This CDR3 spans 13 amino acids. CDR1 is KGHSH, CDR2 LQKENI, per germline. V lost 5 bases and J 8 bases, leaving 12 bases between the germline ends. The CDR3 loop reads CASSSRGTGELFF. The CDR3 DNA follows: TGTGCCAGCTCAAGTCGAGGGACAGGGGAGCTGTTTTTT.

This chain uses TRBV2 with TRBJ1-5; D remains ambiguous. Per the germline V gene, CDR1 is SNHLY and CDR2 is FYNNEI. This CDR3 has 17 amino acids. V lost 2 bases, J lost 0 bases, and 14 bases lay in between. The CDR3 loop is CASSENVGLYSNQPQHF. Here the CDR3 DNA reads TGTGCCAGCAGTGAAAACGTTGGTCTCTATAGCAATCAGCCCCAGCATTTT.

This chain joins TRBV6-1 and TRBJ2-7; TRBD1 matches at 9 bases. Trimming at V came to 5 bases and at J to 6 bases, leaving 8 bases not matched to a gene. Germline assignment: CDR1 MNHNS and CDR2 SASEGT. The CDR3 runs to 14 residues. The CDR3 coding sequence is TGTGCCAGCAGTCCCGGGACAGGGCTTCCCGAGCAGTACTTC. It translates to CASSPGTGLPEQYF.

The chain carries TRBV7-2 and TRBJ2-5, with D uncertain. The CDR3 is 14 residues long. The ends were cut back, 1 base at V and 4 bases at J, with 10 bases in the middle. Germline assignment: CDR1 SGHTA and CDR2 FQGNSA. CDR3 nucleotide sequence: TGTGCCAGCAGCTTAGAACAGTTCTTAGAGACCCAGTACTTC. It encodes CASSLEQFLETQYF.